The entry below gives a single T cell receptor beta chain sequence along with its context. Its antigen remains unknown. This entry is derived from a study of shared clonotypes between healthy human individuals. Study-level information: The study used three CD4 naive, three CD4 memory, two CD8 naive and one CD8 memory plate per donor.

Each subset's genomic DNA was shared equally among a number of immunoSEQ plates. The method was immunoSEQ multiplex PCR; TCRdb's version includes in-frame clones alone and lacks a portion of them. The sample includes 1.4 million or so clones, 98% of them seen just once. Notes on the study in general: Naive CD4 clonotypes were shared across a handful of donors at roughly 5%. Only blood underwent sampling, and tissue repertoires likely differ.

The CDR3 has 15 amino acids. Germline loops: CDR1 KGHSH, CDR2 LQKENI. V trimming: 2 bases; J trimming: 9 bases; junction bases outside the gene matches: 7. The V gene is TRBV18, the J gene TRBJ2-1; 10 bases agree with TRBD2. What was sequenced was naive CD4+ T cells sorted from blood. Subset given: CD45RA+ positively selected. The TCR comes from a man aged 25 to 40 in good health. CDR3 sequence (DNA): TGTGCCAGCTCACCAAGCCTAGCGGGAGTAATTGAGCAGTTCTTC. This translates into CASSPSLAGVIEQFF. The full variable domain, in which reference TRBV18 and TRBJ2-1 provide the parts outside the CDR3, is NAGVMQNPRHLVRRRGQEARLRCSPMKGHSHVYWYRQLPEEGLKFMVYLQKENIIDESGMPKERFSAEFPKEGPSILRIQQVVRGDSAAYFCASSPSLAGVIEQFFGPGTRLTVL.